The clone carrying this TCR beta chain was seen more than once but under ten times. TCRdb called the 5' RACE reads again in MiXCR, with one record for every CDR3 protein. The sample consists of roughly 81,000 distinct CDR3 sequences, less than 8% of them appearing once. These data are taken from a study of early T cells in non-severe SARS-CoV-2 infection. The sequenced sample was whole blood. The receptor was isolated from an adult who was a healthcare worker with PCR-confirmed SARS-CoV-2 infection or an uninfected control (not recorded which).

DNA of the CDR3: TGTGCCAGCAGTGTCTTATCGGCTAGCGTGAACACCGGGGAGCTGTTTTTT. Its protein product is CASSVLSASVNTGELFF. The chain is built from TRBV6-1 and TRBJ2-2, with a tentative D call TRBD2 (6 bases). The CDR3 loop spans 17 amino acids. Trimming took off 4 bases at V and 1 base at J, with 16 bases between the two ends. Germline values: CDR1 MNHNS, CDR2 SASEGT.